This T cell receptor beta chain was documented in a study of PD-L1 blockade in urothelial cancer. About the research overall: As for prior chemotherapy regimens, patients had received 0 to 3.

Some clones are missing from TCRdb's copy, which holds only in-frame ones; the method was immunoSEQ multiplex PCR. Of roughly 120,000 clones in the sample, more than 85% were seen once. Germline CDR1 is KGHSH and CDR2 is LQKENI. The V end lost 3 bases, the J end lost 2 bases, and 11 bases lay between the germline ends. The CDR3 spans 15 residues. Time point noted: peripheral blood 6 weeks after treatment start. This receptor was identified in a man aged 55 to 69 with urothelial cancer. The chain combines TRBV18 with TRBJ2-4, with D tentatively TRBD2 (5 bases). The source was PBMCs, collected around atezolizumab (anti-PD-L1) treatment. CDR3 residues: CASSPYRGTKNIQYF. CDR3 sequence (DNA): TGTGCCAGCTCACCCTATCGGGGAACCAAAAACATTCAGTACTTC.